The 21 T cell receptor beta chains below come from one sample, sequenced in a study of T cells in Graves' hyperthyroidism and ophthalmopathy (dated by TCRdb to between 2018 and 2020). Libraries were built with multiplex PCR. TCRdb shows the sequencer as Illumina HiSeq 2000. The TCR beta CDR3 regions were amplified from RNA transcripts. For the first round of RT-PCR on the TCR CDR3, the HTBI primer set was used together with the Qiagen OneStep RT-PCR kit. The public reads were reprocessed in TCRdb via fastp at Q25 and MiXCR, keeping in-frame beta chains. Every CDR3 protein is listed once, alongside the most common genes and DNA of its rows. The sample yields approximately 530,000 distinct CDR3 sequences; over 15% were counted once. 18% of the sample is taken by the ten largest. The specimen was blood. The receptors were gathered from a woman aged 18-29 years with Graves' hyperthyroidism.

The gene calls are TRBV27 and TRBJ2-7; no reliable D call. The germline V gene encodes CDR1 MNHEY and CDR2 SMNVEV (reference sequence). V gave up 2 bases and J gave up 6 bases, with 5 bases separating them. This CDR3 comprises 11 residues. The DNA for the CDR3 is TGTGCCAGCAGTTTAGGTGCCGAGCAGTACTTC. This gives the protein CASSLGAEQYF.

This clonotype appeared a few times. This rearrangement joins TRBV7-2 to TRBJ1-2; D perhaps matches TRBD1 (6 bases). V gave up 2 bases and J gave up 4 bases, with 14 bases separating them. Germline CDR1 is SGHTA and CDR2 is FQGNSA. The CDR3 totals 15 residues. The CDR3: CASSLSGGLGYGYTF. CDR3 coding DNA: TGTGCCAGCAGCTTATCCGGGGGCCTTGGCTATGGCTACACCTTC.

The chain recombines TRBV6-5 with TRBJ2-1; the D is unclear. The V end was cut by 2 bases, the J end by 8 bases, with 13 bases between. The CDR3 consists of 14 residues. The germline V gene encodes CDR1 MNHEY and CDR2 SVGAGI. CDR3 bases: TGTGCCAGCAGTTACCGGACCCAGTGGGATGAGCAGTTCTTC. Amino acids: CASSYRTQWDEQFF.

This clonotype has only a few counts. The CDR3 bases are TGTGCCAGCAGCCGCGGACAGGGTCAACGGTATGGCTACACCTTC. Its translation: CASSRGQGQRYGYTF. The chain employs TRBV3-1 and TRBJ1-2, with TRBD1 matching over 8 bases. The CDR3 length is 15 residues. Germline V lookup: CDR1 LGHDT, CDR2 YNNKEL (reference sequence). Losses at the gene ends were 4 bases for V and 5 bases for J; bases not matched to a gene: 9. Full variable domain (rest looked up from reference TRBV3-1 and TRBJ1-2): DTAVSQTPKYLVTQMGNDKSIKCEQNLGHDTMYWYKQDSKKFLKIMFSYNNKELIINETVPNRFSPKSPDKAHLNLHINSLELGDSAVYFCASSRGQGQRYGYTFGSGTRLTVV.

In its sample, this clonotype was seen a few times. This sequence joins TRBV14 and TRBJ2-1, with no clear D. The CDR3 is 14 amino acids. The V gene lost 0 bases and the J gene lost 8 bases, with 11 bases spanning the gap. Germline CDR1 SGHDN, CDR2 FVKESK. CDR3 sequence: CASSQDLNSHEQFF. The CDR3 DNA reads TGTGCCAGCAGCCAAGACCTGAACTCCCATGAGCAGTTCTTC.

This clonotype was picked up many times. This chain joins TRBV6-1 and TRBJ2-1; 10 bases align to TRBD2. The V gene end was trimmed by 4 bases and the J gene end by 5 bases; junction bases not matched to a gene: 8. Germline loops: CDR1 MNHNS, CDR2 SASEGT. The CDR3 spans 16 residues. The CDR3 is CASSVTSSGSDNEQFF. The DNA of the CDR3 is TGTGCCAGCAGTGTGACCTCTAGCGGGAGCGACAATGAGCAGTTCTTC.

This clonotype occurred many times. The chain carries TRBV9 and TRBJ1-5; 7 nucleotides align to TRBD1. CDR3 length: 14 amino acids. The germline V gene encodes CDR1 SGDLS and CDR2 YYNGEE. V lost 4 bases to trimming and J lost 7 bases; unmatched junction nucleotides: 8. This CDR3 is CASSSEGGGQPQHF. In DNA, the CDR3 is TGTGCCAGCAGCTCCGAAGGAGGGGGCCAGCCCCAGCATTTT.

This clonotype was seen repeatedly, ten times or more. CDR3 nucleotides: TGTGCCAGCAGTTGGACAGGGAACTACGAGCAGTACTTC. This sequence encodes CASSWTGNYEQYF. The chain is built from TRBV6-2 or TRBV6-3 and TRBJ2-7; TRBD1 aligns across 8 bases. CDR3 length: 13 residues. With 4 bases clipped from V and 3 bases from J, the junction kept 2 bases outside the gene matches. Germline V gene data show CDR1 as MNHEY and CDR2 as SVGEGT.

This clonotype was observed at least ten times. The J gene is TRBJ2-5, the V gene TRBV20-1; D might be TRBD1 (6 bases). CDR3 length: 13 amino acids. V shed 4 bases and J shed 4 bases, with 13 bases lying between them. Germline V gives CDR1 DFQATT, CDR2 SNEGSKA (reference sequence). The CDR3 bases are TGCAGTGCTACTAGTGACAGGAGAGAGACCCAGTACTTC. The encoded protein is CSATSDRRETQYF.

The V call is TRBV19, the J call TRBJ2-1; no clear D. Germline V gene sequence: CDR1 LNHDA, CDR2 SQIVND (reference sequence). CDR3 length: 12 amino acids. Between the trimmed V and J ends, which lost 2 bases and 4 bases, there was a span of 3 bases. CDR3 sequence reads: CASSISYNEQFF. For the CDR3, the DNA is TGTGCCAGTAGTATATCTTACAATGAGCAGTTCTTC.

This clonotype has a handful of counts. The rearrangement links TRBV29-1 to TRBJ2-7; 9 bases line up with TRBD1. Germline V gene sequence: CDR1 SQVTM, CDR2 ANQGSEA. V shed 3 bases, J shed 1 base, and the junction held 10 bases outside the gene matches. The CDR3 covers 16 residues. This chain's CDR3 is CSVERSGQGSSYEQYF. The CDR3 DNA reads as TGCAGCGTTGAGAGATCGGGACAGGGCTCTTCCTACGAGCAGTACTTC.

This clonotype was found many times. In DNA form, the CDR3 reads TGTGCCAGCAAACGGACGGGGGAGCAGTTCTTC. Protein: CASKRTGEQFF. The V and J genes are TRBV2 and TRBJ2-1; TRBD2 might be the D (5 bases). This CDR3 is built from 11 residues. Trimming pared 7 bases from V and 10 bases from J, leaving 11 bases between. Germline CDR1 SNHLY, CDR2 FYNNEI.

The chain carries TRBV3-1 and TRBJ1-2; D ambiguous. V dropped 0 bases and J dropped 2 bases, with 7 bases sitting between them. The germline CDR1 and CDR2 sequences are LGHDT and YNNKEL (reference sequence). The CDR3 has 14 residues. The DNA of the CDR3 is TGTGCCAGCAGCCAAGAAGACGGAAACTATGGCTACACCTTC. This codes for CASSQEDGNYGYTF.

This rearrangement joins TRBV6-2 or TRBV6-3 to TRBJ2-4, with D possibly being TRBD1 (5 bases). Trimming removed 2 bases at V and 4 bases at J, with 9 bases between. Germline-derived CDR1 and CDR2 are MNHEY and SVGEGT. The CDR3 runs 14 residues. The DNA for the CDR3 is TGTGCCAGCAGTTACGGGGCCGGTAAAAACATTCAGTACTTC. Residues: CASSYGAGKNIQYF.

This clonotype was seen many times. The gene calls are TRBV6-5 and TRBJ1-2; D not resolved. The V gene's germline CDR1 is MNHEY and CDR2 SVGAGI. Trimming shortened V by 4 bases and J by 6 bases, and 21 bases separated the two germline ends. The CDR3 has 16 residues. For the CDR3, the DNA is TGTGCCAGCAGTTCCTCCATGGGAGGACGCGGACATGGCTACACCTTC. Amino acid sequence: CASSSSMGGRGHGYTF.

This clonotype was detected a few times. V is TRBV5-1 and J is TRBJ2-1, with D hard to call. The V gene's germline CDR1 is SGHRS and CDR2 YFSETQ. Trimming removed 4 bases from V and 5 bases from J, with 16 bases in between. The CDR3 is 15 amino acids. CDR3: CASSPPSVGHNEQFF. DNA of the CDR3: TGCGCCAGCAGCCCCCCGTCGGTAGGACACAATGAGCAGTTCTTC.

In this sample, this clonotype turned up many times. The CDR3 reads CASSPTWTGGYGYTF. Written as DNA, the CDR3 is TGTGCCAGCAGCCCGACGTGGACAGGGGGCTATGGCTACACCTTC. The chain uses TRBV3-1 and TRBJ1-2; 10 bases fit TRBD1. This CDR3 spans 15 amino acids. The ends lost 4 bases at V and 4 bases at J; junction bases unmatched: 6. Germline V gene lookup returns CDR1 LGHDT and CDR2 YNNKEL (reference sequence).

This clonotype was seen ten or more times. The chain has TRBV20-1 and TRBJ2-7, with D hard to call. Trimming removed 5 bases from V and 0 bases from J, with 14 bases in between. Germline V gene sequence: CDR1 DFQATT, CDR2 SNEGSKA (reference sequence). The CDR3 consists of 14 residues. CDR3: CSAGDFKDSYEQYF. CDR3 sequence (DNA): TGCAGTGCTGGCGACTTCAAGGACTCCTACGAGCAGTACTTC.

This chain joins TRBV19 and TRBJ2-3; D call uncertain. V lost 5 bases to trimming and J lost 2 bases, with 11 bases between them. From germline, CDR1 is LNHDA and CDR2 SQIVND (reference sequence). This CDR3 is 14 amino acids long. Here the CDR3 DNA reads TGTGCCAGTAGTTTGGACGGAGTCACAGATACGCAGTATTTT. Translation gives CASSLDGVTDTQYF.

The chain carries TRBV9 and TRBJ1-6; tentatively, D is TRBD1 (6 bases). The CDR3 spans 19 residues. Germline lookup yields CDR1 SGDLS and CDR2 YYNGEE. Trimming took 0 bases from V and 7 from J, leaving 23 bases between them. The CDR3 reads CASSVESREGTPKNSPLHF. The CDR3 coding sequence is TGTGCCAGCAGCGTAGAGAGCAGGGAGGGGACACCGAAAAATTCACCCCTCCACTTT. The entire variable domain, with the rest obtained from reference TRBV9 and TRBJ1-6, is as follows: DSGVTQTPKHLITATGQRVTLRCSPRSGDLSVYWYQQSLDQGLQFLIQYYNGEERAKGNILERFSAQQFPDLHSELNLSSLELGDSALYFCASSVESREGTPKNSPLHFGNGTRLTVT.

The chain recombines TRBV7-9 with TRBJ1-2; 7 bases line up with TRBD1. Germline loops: CDR1 SEHNR, CDR2 FQNEAQ (reference sequence). Unmatched junction bases numbered 7, after V lost 5 bases and J lost 7 bases. The CDR3 consists of 13 residues. The CDR3 DNA reads as TGTGCCAGCAGCCAGACAGGGTTCGTTGGCTACACCTTC. It yields the protein CASSQTGFVGYTF.